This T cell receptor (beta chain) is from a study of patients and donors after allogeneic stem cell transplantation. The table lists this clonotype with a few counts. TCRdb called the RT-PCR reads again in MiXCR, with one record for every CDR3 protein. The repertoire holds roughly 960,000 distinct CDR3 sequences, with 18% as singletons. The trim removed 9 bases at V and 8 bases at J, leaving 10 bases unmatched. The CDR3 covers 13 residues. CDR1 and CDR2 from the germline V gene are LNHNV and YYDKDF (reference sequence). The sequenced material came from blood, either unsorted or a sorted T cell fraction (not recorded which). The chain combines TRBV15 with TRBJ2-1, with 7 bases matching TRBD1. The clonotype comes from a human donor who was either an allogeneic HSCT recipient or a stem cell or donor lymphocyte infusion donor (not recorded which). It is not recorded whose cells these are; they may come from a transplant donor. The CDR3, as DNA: TGTGCCACGCAAACAGGGGAAAGGGATGAGCAGTTCTTC. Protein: CATQTGERDEQFF.